The clone carrying this T cell receptor beta chain has only a few counts. This specimen belongs to a study of T-cell memory formation after mild COVID-19. Trimming removed 0 bases from V and 3 bases from J, with 8 bases in between. There are 14 residues in the CDR3. Germline values: CDR1 KGHSH, CDR2 LQKENI. TCRdb re-called the 5' RACE reads with MiXCR, one entry per CDR3 protein. The data hold roughly 600,000 distinct CDR3 sequences, with approximately 18% observed a single time. Sequenced material: PBMCs or a T cell subset sorted from them (not recorded which). The J gene is TRBJ2-5, the V gene TRBV18; D call uncertain. This TCR derives from an adult woman who had mild COVID-19 (a few samples of this study predate the infection). Cell type and time point are not known. CDR3 in amino acids: CASSPPSNKETQYF. As DNA, the CDR3 is TGTGCCAGCTCACCACCGAGCAACAAAGAGACCCAGTACTTC.